One TCR beta chain is described in this entry. This sample was included in a study of blood T cell repertoires in COVID-19. Followed longitudinally, the Seattle patients had been enrolled during active infection. Authors' analysis steps: Estimation of nucleated cell counts was performed using reference gene primer amplification. Assay: immunoSEQ multiplex PCR; the TCRdb copy retains only in-frame clones and omits some. The V and J calls and the clone size are those of that table, but D and trimming were determined from the DNA. The sample records some 56,000 clones, around 87% being singletons. This CDR3 is 14 amino acids long. Trimming shortened V by 2 bases and J by 4 bases, and 10 bases separated the two germline ends. Germline V gene sequence: CDR1 SGHTS, CDR2 YDEGEE.

Material: peripheral blood. The chain carries TRBV5-8 and TRBJ1-5; possible D gene TRBD1, 6 bases. The receptor's source is a woman in her sixties or seventies with COVID-19, enrolled during active disease. The CDR3 sequence is CASSLPQGNQPQHF. In nucleotides, the CDR3 is TGTGCCAGCAGCTTACCCCAGGGGAATCAGCCCCAGCATTTT.